Here is one T cell receptor (beta chain) with its context. The CDR3 has 15 residues. Germline V lookup: CDR1 LNHDA, CDR2 SQIVND (reference sequence). Trimming at V came to 7 bases and at J to 8 bases, leaving 13 bases not matched to a gene. The sample comes from a study of beta chain features in type 1 diabetes. Whole-study context: Summed over all samples, the examined sorted cells came to 95 million to 120 million.

Sequencing targeted expressed TCRB transcripts, as all isolated RNA had been reverse transcribed. Sequenced by immunoSEQ multiplex PCR; TCRdb stores in-frame clones only, minus some. The sample consists of about 290,000 clones, 7% to 9% of them appearing once. A single heparinised draw of approximately 100 mL on average was taken per donor. In all sorted populations, purity surpassed 95%. This chain links TRBV19 with TRBJ1-4, with 7 bases matching TRBD1. The specimen was central memory CD4+ T cells from blood. The source of this sequence is a woman between 18 and 30 years old in good health. The CDR3 reads CASTSGGERWEKLFF. CDR3 DNA: TGTGCCAGTACTTCAGGGGGAGAGCGGTGGGAAAAACTGTTTTTT.